This T cell receptor (beta chain) derives from a study of cytomegalovirus exposure and HLA in healthy donors (dated by TCRdb to about 2017). Background for the entire study: An earlier analysis of roughly 500 of the donors reported about 250 Gb of sequence data and approximately 110 million unique TCR beta sequences from some 180 million T cells. Both class I and class II loci were covered by HLA typing, at four-digit resolution. On average, roughly 240,000 unique TCR beta nucleotide sequences were sequenced per donor among about 400 genotyped donors of the cohort, with 15% to 20% of those sequences being non-productive. The study combined high-throughput TCR immunosequencing, statistical association of individual TCRs with disease status, and machine learning to predict cytomegalovirus infection status. Alongside the repertoire data, information on donor age, sex, ethnicity and CMV serostatus was compiled. The study was designed to test whether signatures of past pathogen exposure could be identified by cataloging public T cell receptors. The number of donors typed differed by locus, with 629-630 for A, B, C, DRB1 and DQB1, roughly 520 for DQA1, under 610 for DPA1, and 400 to 490 for DPB1. In the later analysis, no new phenotypic data were used to find candidate immune exposures; instead, reliance was placed on TCR beta sequences and their occurrence across donors. Genome-wide SNP genotypes for about 60% of the 666 donors were used in a later genetic analysis, which treated that subset as a discovery cohort. An early release that covered 640 HLA-typed donors contained approximately 300 gigabases of sequencing data and tens of millions of unique TCR sequences. A later analysis re-analyzed previously published TCR beta repertoires from approximately 670 donors and added high-resolution HLA genotyping to study TCR occurrence patterns. The T cell repertoires of 670 or so subjects were profiled by immunosequencing and related to cytomegalovirus serostatus. An earlier analysis of 587 of the donors used high-throughput TCR beta sequencing to judge whether each TCR beta V gene segment behaved as functional or pseudogenic. Roughly 5 DR-DQ haplotypes were handled as single units for association and clustering, since linkage in the cohort was strong. Besides the first cohort of roughly 700 subjects, a separate validation cohort made up of over 95 different subjects was used. All discovery cohort repertoires had been generated on a single sequencing platform. Of the roughly 410 genotyped donors, more than 75% were placed in the genetic ancestry cluster associated with self-reported Caucasian donors. General conclusions and limits of the study: The sequencing pipeline was judged likely to have produced a cluster of highly shared sequence variants as a technical artifact. Some IMGT-functional V segments, including TRBV6-2 and TRBV6-3, could not be told apart with the 87-base-pair reads, so those segments were excluded. Most TCR sequences were observed very rarely across donors, whereas some public TCRs were present in many individuals. The classifier was reported to diagnose cytomegalovirus status with high specificity and sensitivity in both the original and validation cohorts. Presence/absence analyses assumed roughly uniform sequencing depth across donors, an assumption that may not hold. According to a later analysis, parvovirus B19, influenza, CMV and Epstein-Barr virus appeared linked to several top co-occurrence clusters. Immune exposure information for the cohort was limited to CMV serostatus. The study listed approximately 150 TCR beta chains as associated with cytomegalovirus. In a later genetic analysis, a missense DCLRE1C variant was associated with V-gene and J-gene trimming of TCR beta chains, and the association was replicated in an independent cohort. In a later analysis, the rate of TCR association differed among HLA loci, with DRB1 alleles having the most associated TCRs and HLA-C alleles having the fewest. A later analysis found that HLA-associated TCR beta chains were more clonally expanded and had lower generation probabilities than equally common non-associated chains. In a later analysis, most CMV-associated TCR beta chains were found to appear HLA-restricted, with HLA associations seemingly driven largely by CMV exposure. This cohort had only TCR beta chains sequenced, and the lack of alpha or paired-chain data limited which features could be detected. It was suggested by the authors that the approach could potentially be generalized to other disease states and immunological phenotypes. Correlated functional status among segregating V segments might be attributable to linkage disequilibrium, but an unknown experimental factor could not be ruled out. Specific HLA alleles were associated with 15,000 to 20,000 TCR beta sequences at a false discovery rate of 0.05 in a later analysis. According to a later genetic analysis, donors in an Asian-associated ancestry cluster had fewer N-insertions in productive TCRs than the roughly 700-donor mean. Strong co-occurrence of HLA alleles, especially DR and DQ, made assigning TCR associations to individual alleles difficult. Because HLA typing was missing for some donors at each locus, association tests included only the typed subset. Because counts were too low, more than 15 rarely observed V segments, including chromosome 9 orphons, were left out of the earlier analysis of a few hundred of the donors. In vitro tests confirmed that three of the cytomegalovirus-associated TCR beta chains recognize cytomegalovirus antigens. An earlier analysis of 587 of the donors showed that most TCR beta V segments appeared in productive rearrangements either about 87% or about 30% of the time, which broadly matched IMGT annotations. A further reported finding was that TCR beta sequences accurately predicted the HLA-A and HLA-B alleles for most subjects in the first cohort.

Measured from the cysteine to the phenylalanine, the CDR3 is 16 residues long. The retained sequence is limited to the CDR3, 48 bases, with the frame set at the first base. Deletion took 1 base off V and 1 base off J, with a span of 11 bases between the germline ends. Based on the germline V gene, the CDR1 and CDR2 sequences are SGDLS and YYNGEE. Libraries were made using the immunoSEQ multiplex PCR assay. A mixture of 60 forward primers for TCR Vbeta segments and 13 reverse primers for TCR Jbeta segments was used in the multiplex PCR. The CDR3 region of rearranged TCR beta genes was amplified from genomic DNA with a multiplex PCR assay. The amplified TCR beta libraries were sequenced on the Illumina HiSeq System as 87-base-pair reads. The published analysis was carried out like this. Across the 640 or so repertoires, a later analysis counted 80 million or so unique TCR beta chains, some 11 million of which were shared by at least two donors. Raw reads were error-corrected and collapsed into unique sequences with a nearest-neighbor algorithm that merged closely related sequences to remove PCR and sequencing errors. CDR3 sequences were aligned to IMGT reference sequences to assign V, D and J gene segments. For a sequence to be retained, a match of at least six nucleotides to both a V gene segment and a J gene segment was required. Rearrangements were called productive when the CDR3 lacked stop codons and stayed in frame with V and J; all others were non-productive. Following IMGT convention, CDR3 was defined as the stretch from the second conserved V-encoded cysteine up to the conserved J-encoded phenylalanine. The earlier analysis of fewer than 750 of the donors excluded sequences that lacked an unambiguous match to a single V gene segment. An earlier analysis of a few hundred of the donors called V segments functional above 56.7% productive rearrangements and segregating when the between-donor standard deviation exceeded 5%. A statistical classification framework was built to diagnose cytomegalovirus status from the catalog of TCR beta chain sequences. In a later analysis, TCR nucleotide sequences were compared against IMGT/GENE-DB human TR gene sequences so that V and J genes could be assigned. Using the TCRdist pipeline, a later analysis assigned CDR3 sequences along with most-parsimonious VDJ recombination scenarios. A later analysis defined each TCR beta chain by its CDR3 amino acid sequence plus V-gene family, and excluded reads lacking a unique V-gene family. As a way to deal with suspected cross-contamination and a sequencing artifact, a later analysis dropped more than 500 nucleotide sequences that were highly shared and had low generation probability. In a later analysis, a clonal expansion index was calculated for each public chain from normalized within-repertoire ranks of inferred template counts. A later analysis computed generation probabilities with a VDJ recombination model fitted to out-of-frame rearrangements, and checked the results against IGoR. In a later analysis, hypergeometric tests were used to score TCR-TCR, TCR-HLA and TCR-CMV co-occurrence, with a repertoire-size bias correction applied to TCR pairs. In a later analysis, false discovery rates were estimated by permuting HLA or CMV assignments 20 times. A later analysis grouped co-occurring TCRs with DBSCAN, adding TCRdist sequence similarity when clustering within HLA-allele-positive subsets. Co-occurrence clustering excluded repertoires with fewer than 30,000 or more than 120,000 public chains, plus five with anomalous nucleotide sharing. This is the immuneACCESS table as TCRdb keeps it, with only in-frame sequences that have V and J called. A part of the clones is gone; compared with another copy, unresolved V genes explain less than half, and the rest is unexplained. V, J and clone size are those of that table, while D and trimming were read from the DNA. This sample's clone table shows around 70,000 clones. The ten largest clones add up to roughly 0.8% of the sample.

Concerning this clone: Its recognized antigen is unknown.

The cohort was made up of roughly 670 healthy bone marrow donors. All cohort members were sampled while nominally healthy, although unrecorded immune exposures were likely present. The donor tested CMV seronegative and was one of the 352 seronegative cohort members. Each donor provided a peripheral blood sample, and peripheral blood mononuclear cells were used for TCR beta sequencing. Genomic DNA extraction from the blood cell samples was performed with the Qiagen DNeasy Blood Extraction Kit. This clonotype was obtained from a boy aged 5-17 years in good health and CMV-seronegative. Material for sequencing was PBMCs. The rearranged segments are TRBV9 and TRBJ2-2; the D gene is perhaps TRBD1, from 6 matching bases. The CDR3 sequence is CASSVKNRVNTGELFF. The nucleotides are TGTGCCAGCAGCGTAAAAAACAGGGTGAACACCGGGGAGCTGTTTTTT.